This T cell receptor beta chain is from a study of T cell responses to AZD1222 COVID-19 vaccine. Clones were read by immunoSEQ multiplex PCR, and TCRdb kept only the in-frame ones, dropping some. The sample lists some 150,000 clones, 88% occurring once. Germline CDR1 and CDR2: SEHNR and FQNEAQ (reference sequence). The V end lost 5 bases, the J end lost 2 bases, and 6 bases lay between the germline ends. The length of the CDR3 is 12 residues. Study conclusions and caveats: Clonal diversity was possibly underestimated; the donors were predominantly white British and more often female.

This clone appeared a single time. Its antigen is as yet unknown. The chain combines TRBV7-9 with TRBJ1-2; D gene unclear. Specimen: peripheral blood, collected on day 0 of AZD1222 vaccination. This receptor was taken from an adult in good health. This CDR3 reads CASSPANYGYTF. The CDR3 DNA reads TGTGCCAGCAGCCCGGCCAACTATGGCTACACCTTC.